This TCR beta chain was retrieved from a study of cytomegalovirus exposure and HLA in healthy donors. In germline, CDR1 is SNHLY, CDR2 FYNNEI. V shed 7 bases, J shed 9 bases, and the junction held 13 bases outside the gene matches. This CDR3 has 16 amino acids. Primers: 60 Vbeta forward and 13 Jbeta reverse. Sequencing was performed with immunoSEQ multiplex PCR; in TCRdb, only in-frame clones are kept and a portion is missing. The sample contains 120,000 or so clones, over 65% of which appear only once. This chain links TRBV2 with TRBJ2-1, with TRBD2 identical over 12 bases. Material for sequencing was PBMCs. This TCR derives from a man aged 25 to 40 in good health and CMV-seropositive. Here the CDR3 reads CASTPSLAGGEGEQFF. Written as DNA, the CDR3 is TGTGCCAGCACCCCCTCCCTAGCGGGGGGGGAGGGTGAGCAGTTCTTC.